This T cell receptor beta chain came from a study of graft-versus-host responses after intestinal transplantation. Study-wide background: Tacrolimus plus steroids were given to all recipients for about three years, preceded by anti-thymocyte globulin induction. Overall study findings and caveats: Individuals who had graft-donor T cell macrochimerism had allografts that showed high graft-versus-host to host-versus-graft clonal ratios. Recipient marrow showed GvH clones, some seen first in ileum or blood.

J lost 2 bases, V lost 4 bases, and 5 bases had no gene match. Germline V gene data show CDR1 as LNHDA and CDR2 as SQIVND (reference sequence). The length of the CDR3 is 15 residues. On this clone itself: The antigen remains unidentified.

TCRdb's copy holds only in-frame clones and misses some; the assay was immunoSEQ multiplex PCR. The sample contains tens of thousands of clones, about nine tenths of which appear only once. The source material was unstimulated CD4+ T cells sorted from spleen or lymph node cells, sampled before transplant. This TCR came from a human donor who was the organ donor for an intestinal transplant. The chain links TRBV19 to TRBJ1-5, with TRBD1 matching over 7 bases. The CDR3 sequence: CASSKTGVGNQPQHF. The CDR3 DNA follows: TGTGCCAGTAGTAAAACAGGGGTGGGCAATCAGCCCCAGCATTTT.